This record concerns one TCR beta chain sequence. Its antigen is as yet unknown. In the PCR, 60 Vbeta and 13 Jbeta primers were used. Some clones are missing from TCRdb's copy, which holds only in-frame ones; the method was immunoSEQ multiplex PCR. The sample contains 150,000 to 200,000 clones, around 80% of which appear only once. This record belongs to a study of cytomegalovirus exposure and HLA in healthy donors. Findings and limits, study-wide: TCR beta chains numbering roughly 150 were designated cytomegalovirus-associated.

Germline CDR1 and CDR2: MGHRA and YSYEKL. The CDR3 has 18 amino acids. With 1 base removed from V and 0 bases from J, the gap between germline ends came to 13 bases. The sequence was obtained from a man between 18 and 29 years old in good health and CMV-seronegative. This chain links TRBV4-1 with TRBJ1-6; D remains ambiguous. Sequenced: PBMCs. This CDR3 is CASSQVIVASSYNSPLHF. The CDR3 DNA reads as TGCGCCAGCAGCCAAGTTATTGTGGCTAGCTCCTATAATTCACCCCTCCACTTT.